The 8 T cell receptor beta chains presented below share a single source sample, sequenced in a study of identical twins. TCRdb independently ran MiXCR on the 5' RACE reads; one entry per CDR3 protein. The top ten hold about 0.3% of the sample, which has around 1.7 million distinct CDR3 sequences, around 29% seen once. The sequenced sample was cord blood. These receptors came from a newborn girl in good health.

On this clonotype: As the CDR3 is not closed by the conserved phenylalanine or tryptophan, this likely results from a read error. The chain recombines TRBV6-1 with TRBJ2-3; D may match TRBD1 or TRBD2 (5 bases each). Germline V gives CDR1 MNHNS, CDR2 SASEGT. This CDR3 has 14 residues. The germline V and J ends were trimmed by 2 bases and 1 base, with 7 bases remaining between them. CDR3: CASSERGRTDTQYL. CDR3 DNA sequence: TGTGCCAGCAGTGAACGGGGCCGCACAGATACGCAGTATTTA.

Ten or more counts support this clonotype. The chain joins TRBV10-3 to TRBJ2-6, with D hard to call. Deletions cut 0 bases from V and 8 bases from J, with 11 bases between. Germline lookup yields CDR1 ENHRY and CDR2 SYGVKD. The CDR3 spans 15 residues. The CDR3 loop reads CAISESGRVTNVLTF. In DNA form, the CDR3 reads TGTGCCATCAGTGAGTCCGGAAGGGTTACCAACGTCCTGACTTTC.

The chain combines TRBV12-3 or TRBV12-4 with TRBJ1-2; 8 nucleotides align to TRBD1. The CDR3 contains 16 residues. V lost 3 bases and J lost 2; bases outside the gene matches: 8. The CDR3 DNA follows: TGTGCCAGCAGTTTTCCTTCAGGGGGCCAAAACTATGGCTACACCTTC. It codes for CASSFPSGGQNYGYTF.

There are a few counts of this clonotype. The chain combines TRBV4-1 with TRBJ2-1, with D perhaps TRBD1 or TRBD2 (6 bases each). There are 17 residues in the CDR3. Germline CDR1 reads MGHRA; CDR2 reads YSYEKL. Trimming took off 3 bases at V and 0 bases at J, with 15 bases between the two ends. The CDR3 bases are TGCGCCAGCAGCCACCCCAAGGGGGGTGCCTCCTACAATGAGCAGTTCTTC. This encodes CASSHPKGGASYNEQFF.

CDR3 sequence reads: CASSERNPVEQFF. In nucleotides, the CDR3 is TGTGCCAGCAGTGAACGGAACCCCGTCGAGCAGTTCTTC. The V call is TRBV2, the J call TRBJ2-1; no definite D call. Germline V gene sequence: CDR1 SNHLY, CDR2 FYNNEI. The V gene lost 2 bases and the J gene lost 10 bases, with 12 bases spanning the gap. The CDR3 sequence is 13 residues long. The variable domain in full, completed from reference TRBV2 and TRBJ2-1, reads EPEVTQTPSHQVTQMGQEVILRCVPISNHLYFYWYRQILGQKVEFLVSFYNNEISEKSEIFDDQFSVERPDGSNFTLKIRSTKLEDSAMYFCASSERNPVEQFFGPGTRLTVL.

At least ten counts were recorded for this clonotype. The chain is built from TRBV20-1 and TRBJ1-2; 8 bases align to TRBD1. Germline lookup yields CDR1 DFQATT and CDR2 SNEGSKA (reference sequence). V was pared by 6 bases and J by 0 bases, with 3 bases of the junction left unmatched. This CDR3 is built from 13 residues. The CDR3 loop reads CSAQQGANYGYTF. As DNA, the CDR3 is TGCAGTGCCCAACAGGGGGCTAACTATGGCTACACCTTC.

This clonotype appeared a few times. The V call is TRBV18, the J call TRBJ2-6; 10 bases are a match to TRBD2. V was pared by 4 bases and J by 0 bases, with 3 bases of the junction left unmatched. Germline V CDR1 and CDR2: KGHSH, LQKENI. The CDR3 loop spans 17 amino acids. This CDR3 is CASSRTSGSSGANVLTF. As DNA, the CDR3 is TGTGCCAGCTCACGGACTAGCGGAAGCTCTGGGGCCAACGTCCTGACTTTC.

The gene calls are TRBV5-1 and TRBJ2-5; a possible D gene is TRBD2 (5 bases). The V end lost 4 bases, the J end lost 4 bases, and 14 bases lay between the germline ends. The CDR3 has 14 amino acids. CDR1 SGHRS and CDR2 YFSETQ come from the germline V gene. DNA of the CDR3: TGCGCCAGCAGCGCTGGATGGAGGAGAGAGACCCAGTACTTC. As protein: CASSAGWRRETQYF.